These 28 T cell receptor beta chains share one sample of origin, sequenced in a study of blood T cells in healthy people across ages. With a J-beta primer mix and a sample-barcoded 5' primer, a second PCR ran about 7 to 11 cycles. TCRdb reprocessed the 5' RACE reads with MiXCR, giving one entry per CDR3 protein. The sample contains 800,000 to 950,000 distinct CDR3 sequences, around 34% of which appear only once. Sequenced material: blood. Every receptor here comes from a young man in good health.

There are many counts of this clonotype. The rearrangement links TRBV7-3 to TRBJ2-6; the match to TRBD1 covers 8 bases. The CDR3 sequence is 18 residues long. The ends lost 1 base at V and 2 bases at J; junction bases unmatched: 7. Germline values: CDR1 SGHTA, CDR2 FQGTGA. Here the CDR3 DNA reads TGTGCCAGCAGCTTAATGGGGACAGGAGTGCCTGGGGCCAACGTCCTGACTTTC. Protein product: CASSLMGTGVPGANVLTF.

V usage is TRBV20-1 and J usage is TRBJ1-5, with no clear D. Germline V gene lookup returns CDR1 DFQATT and CDR2 SNEGSKA (reference sequence). CDR3 length: 11 amino acids. Trimming removed 3 bases from V and 6 bases from J, with 6 bases in between. For the CDR3, the DNA is TGCAGTGCTAGTAGAGGTCAGCCCCAGCATTTT. Its protein product is CSASRGQPQHF.

The genes are TRBV20-1 and TRBJ1-2, with D hard to call. Germline loops: CDR1 DFQATT, CDR2 SNEGSKA (reference sequence). The V end lost 3 bases, the J end lost 0 bases, and 11 bases lay between the germline ends. This CDR3 is built from 14 residues. The chain's CDR3 is CSARMGSTNYGYTF. The CDR3 nucleotides read TGCAGTGCTAGGATGGGGTCAACTAACTATGGCTACACCTTC.

This clonotype was picked up a small number of times. A much larger clone lies one base from this, so it may be a read error. The J gene is TRBJ2-5, the V gene TRBV20-1, with 7 bases fitting TRBD1. The CDR3 sequence is 14 residues long. Germline lookup yields CDR1 DFQATT and CDR2 SNEGSKA (reference sequence). Germline trimming cut 1 base from V and 1 base from J; bases unmatched to any gene: 3. This CDR3 is CSARARQGQETQYF. The CDR3 nucleotides are TGCAGTGCTAGAGCGCGACAGGGCCAAGAGACCCAGTACTTC.

The chain uses TRBV9 and TRBJ1-1, with D hard to call. Germline lookup yields CDR1 SGDLS and CDR2 YYNGEE. V lost 2 bases and J lost 11, with 10 bases in between. The CDR3 spans 11 residues. CDR3 region: CASSVRPRAFF. The CDR3 DNA is TGTGCCAGCAGCGTGAGACCGAGGGCTTTCTTT.

This clonotype was seen more than once but under ten times. This sequence joins TRBV12-3 or TRBV12-4 and TRBJ1-2; 10 positions match TRBD1. The CDR3 consists of 13 residues. V gave up 4 bases and J gave up 6 bases; unmatched junction bases: 2. In DNA form, the CDR3 reads TGTGCCAGCAGTTGGGACAGGGGTGATGGCTACACCTTC. This codes for CASSWDRGDGYTF.

The V gene is TRBV5-6, the J gene TRBJ2-3; 9 nucleotides agree with TRBD2. The germline V gene encodes CDR1 SGHDT and CDR2 YYEEEE. The CDR3 extends over 18 amino acids. V trimming: 4 bases; J trimming: 2 bases; junction bases outside the gene matches: 14. The CDR3 region is CASSLTGTSWGHTDTQYF. CDR3 nucleotide sequence: TGTGCCAGCAGCCTCACCGGGACTAGCTGGGGACACACAGATACGCAGTATTTT.

About this clonotype: A single base separates this from a much larger clone, so it may be a read error. Written as DNA, the CDR3 is TGCAGTGCTAGTAATACAGGGGGCAGAGACACTGAAGCTTTCTTT. It yields the protein CSASNTGGRDTEAFF. The chain combines TRBV20-1 with TRBJ1-1; the match to TRBD1 covers 9 bases. V lost 3 bases to trimming and J lost 3 bases; unmatched junction nucleotides: 8. The CDR3 extends over 15 amino acids. Germline assignment: CDR1 DFQATT and CDR2 SNEGSKA (reference sequence).

This clonotype was observed at least ten times. The gene calls are TRBV4-2 and TRBJ1-2, with 7 nucleotides matching TRBD1. CDR3 length equals 13 residues. Germline V gene data show CDR1 as LGHNA and CDR2 as YNFKEQ. V trimming: 4 bases; J trimming: 6 bases; junction bases outside the gene matches: 5. This CDR3 reads CASSPPQGDGYTF. In nucleotides, the CDR3 is TGTGCCAGCAGCCCACCCCAGGGGGATGGCTACACCTTC.

This clonotype was detected a few times. The chain is built from TRBV6-4 and TRBJ1-1; the match to TRBD1 covers 8 bases. In germline, CDR1 is MRHNA, CDR2 SNTAGT. This CDR3 has 13 residues. Trimming took 5 bases from V and 5 from J; bases not matched to a gene: 4. CDR3 bases: TGTGCCAGCAGTCGGACAGGGCAAACTGAAGCTTTCTTT. Its protein is CASSRTGQTEAFF.

The chain combines TRBV12-3 or TRBV12-4 with TRBJ1-1; D call uncertain. V was cut by 1 base and J by 7 bases, with 7 bases left in between. The CDR3 is made up of 12 amino acids. CDR3 DNA: TGTGCCAGCAGTTTAGGGAGGAATGAAGCTTTCTTT. Protein product: CASSLGRNEAFF.

A remark on this clonotype: One base away lies a much larger clone, so this may be a sequencing read error. The rearrangement links TRBV12-3 or TRBV12-4 to TRBJ2-5; TRBD1 matches at 12 bases. The CDR3 extends over 15 amino acids. V dropped 11 bases and J dropped 8; count of bases not matched to a gene: 15. The CDR3 sequence: CAGNPSGTGGSTQYF. The DNA for the CDR3 is TGTGCCGGCAACCCCTCCGGGACAGGGGGCAGTACCCAGTACTTC.

This rearrangement joins TRBV11-1 to TRBJ1-2, with D uncertain. CDR3 size: 13 residues. CDR1 is SGHAT and CDR2 is FQDESV in the germline V gene (reference sequence). The V and J ends lost 5 bases and 2 bases respectively, with 9 bases between them. CDR3 in amino acids: CASSVMENYGYTF. DNA for the CDR3: TGTGCCAGCAGCGTGATGGAAAACTATGGCTACACCTTC.

V gene TRBV30 combines with J gene TRBJ1-1; D might be TRBD1 (6 bases). The CDR3 has 14 residues. Germline V CDR1 and CDR2: GTSNPN, SVGIG (reference sequence). Trimming removed 1 base from V and 5 bases from J, with 14 bases in between. CDR3 loop: CAWSGGGRGTEAFF. Here the CDR3 DNA reads TGTGCCTGGAGTGGTGGGGGGCGCGGAACTGAAGCTTTCTTT. Together with reference TRBV30 and TRBJ1-1, the CDR3 gives the full variable domain: SQTIHQWPATLVQPVGSPLSLECTVEGTSNPNLYWYRQAAGRGLQLLFYSVGIGQISSEVPQNLSASRPQDRQFILSSKKLLLSDSGFYLCAWSGGGRGTEAFFGQGTRLTVV.

This clonotype showed up many times. This chain joins TRBV7-3 and TRBJ2-3; maybe TRBD1 (6 bases). V was pared by 5 bases and J by 9 bases, with 18 bases between. The CDR3 is 14 residues long. Germline CDR1 and CDR2: SGHTA and FQGTGA. The CDR3 nucleotides are TGTGCCAGCAGCGACCTAGGGGGTTTAGGCACGCAGTATTTT. Amino acids: CASSDLGGLGTQYF.

This clonotype was seen a handful of times. The rearrangement joins TRBV12-3 or TRBV12-4 to TRBJ1-1; D is unclear. The CDR3 is 13 residues long. The V and J ends lost 4 bases and 6 bases respectively, with 12 bases between them. DNA of the CDR3: TGTGCCAGCAGTTACCCCGAGTGGTCTGAAGCTTTCTTT. Its translation: CASSYPEWSEAFF.

DNA of the CDR3: TGCGCCAGCAGCCAGGCACAGGGGGCCGGGGAGCTGTTTTTT. It encodes CASSQAQGAGELFF. The chain joins TRBV5-1 to TRBJ2-2; the match to TRBD1 covers 8 bases. Germline lookup yields CDR1 SGHRS and CDR2 YFSETQ. J gave up 6 bases and V 4 bases, and 5 bases lay outside the gene matches. The CDR3 length is 14 residues. Full variable domain (rest looked up from reference TRBV5-1 and TRBJ2-2): KAGVTQTPRYLIKTRGQQVTLSCSPISGHRSVSWYQQTPGQGLQFLFEYFSETQRNKGNFPGRFSGRQFSNSRSEMNVSTLELGDSALYLCASSQAQGAGELFFGEGSRLTVL.

The chain couples TRBV12-3 or TRBV12-4 to TRBJ2-3; no reliable D call. The CDR3 has 17 amino acids. V was shortened by 3 bases and J by 4 bases, with 20 bases between the two germline ends. In DNA, the CDR3 is TGTGCCAGCAGTTTGGGCATACATAGCCGGTCCGCAGATACGCAGTATTTT. This encodes CASSLGIHSRSADTQYF.

The chain is built from TRBV6-1 and TRBJ1-2; D is undetermined. In germline, CDR1 is MNHNS, CDR2 SASEGT. V lost 5 bases, J lost 3 bases, and 7 bases lay in between. The CDR3 has 12 residues. In DNA, the CDR3 is TGTGCCAGCAGTATAACGGACTATGGCTACACCTTC. Residues: CASSITDYGYTF.

This clonotype was detected a few times. The J gene is TRBJ1-5, the V gene TRBV7-9; D call uncertain. Trimming shortened V by 5 bases and J by 8 bases, and 7 bases separated the two germline ends. CDR3 size: 11 residues. CDR1 and CDR2 from the germline V gene are SEHNR and FQNEAQ (reference sequence). The CDR3 coding sequence is TGTGCCAGCAGCGCCGGGGAGCCCCAGCATTTT. This gives the protein CASSAGEPQHF.

This clonotype was seen a few times. V is TRBV6-5 and J is TRBJ2-1, with 7 bases matching TRBD1. Per germline, CDR1 MNHEY and CDR2 SVGAGI. The CDR3 totals 13 residues. With V trimmed by 7 bases and J by 4 bases, 4 bases remained unmatched. CDR3: CASMIQGYNEQFF. The CDR3 bases are TGTGCCAGCATGATACAGGGGTACAATGAGCAGTTCTTC.

This chain uses TRBV29-1 with TRBJ2-3; 8 positions match TRBD1. J was trimmed by 2 bases and V by 7 bases; bases with no gene match: 11. Germline V CDR1 and CDR2: SQVTM, ANQGSEA. The CDR3 extends over 15 amino acids. The chain's CDR3 is CSGSRQGIITDTQYF. The CDR3 bases are TGCAGCGGTTCCCGACAGGGGATCATCACAGATACGCAGTATTTT.

This clonotype turned up a few times. This rearrangement joins TRBV7-6 to TRBJ2-3, with 7 nucleotides matching TRBD1. Germline CDR1 SGHVS, CDR2 FNYEAQ. The CDR3 is 17 amino acids. Trimming removed 2 bases from V and 2 bases from J; junction bases left unmatched: 10. This CDR3 is CASSLSIRTGPTDTQYF. CDR3 DNA: TGTGCCAGCAGCTTAAGTATCCGGACAGGTCCCACAGATACGCAGTATTTT.

V is TRBV7-3 and J is TRBJ1-4, with TRBD1 identical over 9 bases. With V trimmed by 5 bases and J by 8 bases, 9 bases remained unmatched. Germline V gives CDR1 SGHTA, CDR2 FQGTGA. The CDR3 has 15 residues. In nucleotides, the CDR3 is TGTGCCAGCAGCGCGGACAGGGGACCTCTGGAAAAACTGTTTTTT. Protein sequence: CASSADRGPLEKLFF.

Points on this clonotype: This may be a read error: a much more frequent sequence differs by one nucleotide. The chain uses TRBV20-1 and TRBJ2-3; D call uncertain. The CDR3 has 14 residues. Germline V gene lookup returns CDR1 DFQATT and CDR2 SNEGSKA (reference sequence). The CDR3 nucleotides are TGCAGTGCTAGAGTCCCCGGAGACACAGATACGCGGTATTTT. Protein product: CSARVPGDTDTRYF.

The rearrangement links TRBV20-1 to TRBJ1-1; tentative D call: TRBD1 (5 bases). Germline V gene data show CDR1 as DFQATT and CDR2 as SNEGSKA (reference sequence). This CDR3 spans 16 amino acids. Trimming pared 0 bases from V and 4 bases from J, leaving 18 bases between. Written as DNA, the CDR3 is TGCAGTGCTAGAGATCGGGGCGCCGACGGATTCACTGAAGCTTTCTTT. It is translated as CSARDRGADGFTEAFF.

With respect to this clonotype: At one boundary the junction diverges from the germline segment, which might be a read error. The chain combines TRBV30 with TRBJ2-3; D is unresolved. The CDR3 totals 16 residues. CDR1 and CDR2 (germline): GTSNPN, SVGIG (reference sequence). Here the CDR3 DNA reads TGCGCCTGGAGCCCCCCCCCAGGTATTAGCACAGATACGCAGTATTTT. Amino acids: CAWSPPPGISTDTQYF.

This chain joins TRBV12-3 or TRBV12-4 and TRBJ2-7; 7 bases align to TRBD1. The CDR3 has 14 amino acids. V lost 2 bases, J lost 5 bases, and 6 bases stayed unmatched. The CDR3 region is CASSLTTGSHEQYF. The CDR3 coding sequence is TGTGCCAGCAGTTTAACGACAGGGTCCCACGAGCAGTACTTC.